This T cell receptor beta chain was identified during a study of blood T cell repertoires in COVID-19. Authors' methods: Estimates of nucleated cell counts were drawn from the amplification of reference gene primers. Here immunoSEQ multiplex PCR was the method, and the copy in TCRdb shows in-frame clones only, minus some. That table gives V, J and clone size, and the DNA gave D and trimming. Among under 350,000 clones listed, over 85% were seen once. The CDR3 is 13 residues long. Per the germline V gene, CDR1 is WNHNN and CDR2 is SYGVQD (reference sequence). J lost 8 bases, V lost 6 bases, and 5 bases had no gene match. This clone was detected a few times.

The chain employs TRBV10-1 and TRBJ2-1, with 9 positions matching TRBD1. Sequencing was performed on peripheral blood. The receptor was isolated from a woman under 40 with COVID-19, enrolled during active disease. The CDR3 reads CASSRDRVDEQFF. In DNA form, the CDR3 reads TGCGCCAGCAGCCGGGACAGGGTCGATGAGCAGTTCTTC.